This T cell receptor (beta chain) was sequenced in a study of T cells after yellow fever vaccination. Study conclusions and caveats: A small proportion of clonotypes was detected in both the CD4 and CD8 compartments. Post-booster reappearance was seen for most primary-vaccination clones (about 96% CD4, 75% to 90% CD8).

Concerning this clonotype: The antigen remains unidentified.

By 5'RACE template switching, TCR cDNA was produced, with a universal primer site and UMIs added in the process. MiXCR, run by TCRdb on the 5' RACE reads, gives a single entry per CDR3 protein. In the table there are roughly 340,000 distinct CDR3 sequences, about 9.5% of which are singletons. The CDR3 is 15 residues long. V dropped 1 base and J dropped 1; count of bases not matched to a gene: 3. Germline V lookup: CDR1 LGHNA, CDR2 YNFKEQ. This chain links TRBV4-2 with TRBJ1-1; TRBD1 matches 7 bases. Sample: PBMCs, taken on the day of the first yellow fever vaccination. This TCR was sampled from a man aged 18 to 30 who received the YFV17D yellow fever vaccine. The DNA of the CDR3 is TGTGCCAGCAGCCAAGTAGCAGGGGGGAACACTGAAGCTTTCTTT. Protein product: CASSQVAGGNTEAFF.